One T cell receptor (beta chain) is described in this entry. Its antigen is undetermined. This entry belongs to a study of CD8+ T cells in alopecia areata. About the research overall: At a dose of 5 to 10 mg twice daily, oral tofacitinib was given to treated patients. Study results and limitations: Mice showed TCR sharing more clearly than patients did, possibly owing to HLA. Scalp clonality and expanded CD8+ clones among the top 100 fell significantly with tofacitinib. Numerous expanded lesional clones remained in scalp and blood during tofacitinib.

Extracted RNA was reverse transcribed into cDNA, the sequencing template. Here immunoSEQ multiplex PCR was the method, and the copy in TCRdb shows in-frame clones only, minus some. The sample has some 170,000 clones, about 55% seen once. Indicated treatment: oral pan-JAK inhibitor, 5-10 mg twice daily. Trimming took off 3 bases at V and 1 base at J, with 6 bases between the two ends. Germline loops: CDR1 GTSNPN, CDR2 SVGIG (reference sequence). The CDR3 runs to 12 residues. The gene calls are TRBV30 and TRBJ1-1, with D unresolved. This receptor was obtained from a human donor with alopecia areata. Here the sequenced sample was CD8+ T cells sorted from blood, taken at week 24, from a patient treated with tofacitinib. CDR3 nucleotide sequence: TGTGCCTGGAGGAAGGAGAACACTGAAGCTTTCTTT. Translated: CAWRKENTEAFF.